A selection of T cell receptor beta chains follows, all from one sample in a study of T cells after yellow fever vaccination. TCRdb redid the calling of the 5' RACE reads with MiXCR, one entry per CDR3 protein. The data show about 360,000 distinct CDR3 sequences, around 6.5% seen once. Here the sequenced sample was PBMCs, taken 5 days after the yellow fever booster vaccination. All receptors come from a man aged 25-45 years who received the YFV17D yellow fever vaccine. CDR3s include the opening cysteine and the closing phenylalanine or tryptophan. Each record gives: V gene, D gene, clone size, J gene, CDR3 protein, CDR3 DNA. D genes are given only for firm matches. Some rows mark clone size as missing; the rest say once, few, many or name a class of expanded clone.

v_gene: TRBV20-1; d_gene: NA; abundance: few; j_gene: TRBJ2-3; CDR3aa: CSARGPQGVPTDTQYF; CDR3nt: TGCAGTGCTAGAGGCCCGCAGGGTGTTCCCACAGATACGCAGTATTTT
v_gene: TRBV7-2; d_gene: TRBD2; abundance: few; j_gene: TRBJ2-7; CDR3aa: CASSLSSSGRRWEQYF; CDR3nt: TGTGCCAGCAGCCTGTCCTCTAGCGGGAGAAGGTGGGAGCAGTACTTC
v_gene: TRBV28; d_gene: NA; abundance: few; j_gene: TRBJ2-2; CDR3aa: CASRRDNIMAGELFF; CDR3nt: TGTGCCAGCAGAAGGGACAACATAATGGCCGGGGAGCTGTTTTTT
v_gene: TRBV30; d_gene: NA; abundance: few; j_gene: TRBJ2-5; CDR3aa: CAWSRTATQETQYF; CDR3nt: TGTGCCTGGAGCAGGACAGCTACCCAAGAGACCCAGTACTTC
v_gene: TRBV24-1; d_gene: NA; abundance: NA; j_gene: TRBJ2-3; CDR3aa: CATSGQDSPPQYF; CDR3nt: TGTGCCACCAGTGGGCAGGACTCCCCTCCGCAGTATTTT
v_gene: TRBV7-2; d_gene: TRBD1; abundance: few; j_gene: TRBJ2-3; CDR3aa: CASSKRTGGSDTQYF; CDR3nt: TGTGCCAGCAGCAAACGGACAGGGGGCTCAGATACGCAGTATTTT
v_gene: TRBV6-1; d_gene: NA; abundance: many; j_gene: TRBJ2-7; CDR3aa: CASIRAGDSNEQYF; CDR3nt: TGTGCCAGCATTCGGGCAGGGGATAGCAACGAGCAGTACTTC
v_gene: TRBV9; d_gene: TRBD1; abundance: few; j_gene: TRBJ2-7; CDR3aa: CASSVEGQGGYEQYF; CDR3nt: TGTGCCAGCAGCGTAGAAGGACAGGGCGGTTACGAGCAGTACTTC
v_gene: TRBV11-1; d_gene: TRBD2; abundance: many; j_gene: TRBJ2-1; CDR3aa: CASSSPSGLAGALSYNEQFF; CDR3nt: TGTGCCAGCAGCTCACCCAGCGGCCTAGCGGGAGCCCTCTCCTACAATGAGCAGTTCTTC
v_gene: TRBV12-3/TRBV12-4; d_gene: NA; abundance: few; j_gene: TRBJ1-4; CDR3aa: CASSLDSWAGSEKLFF; CDR3nt: TGTGCCAGCAGTTTAGATTCATGGGCAGGGTCTGAAAAACTGTTTTTT
v_gene: TRBV15; d_gene: TRBD2; abundance: many; j_gene: TRBJ2-7; CDR3aa: CATSPERTSGSYEQYF; CDR3nt: TGTGCCACCAGCCCCGAGAGGACTAGCGGCTCCTACGAGCAGTACTTC
v_gene: TRBV6-5; d_gene: NA; abundance: many; j_gene: TRBJ2-6; CDR3aa: CASRSGANVLTF; CDR3nt: TGTGCCAGCAGAAGTGGGGCCAACGTCCTGACTTTC
v_gene: TRBV18; d_gene: TRBD1; abundance: many; j_gene: TRBJ2-5; CDR3aa: CASSTGQGAETQYF; CDR3nt: TGTGCCAGCTCAACGGGACAGGGCGCGGAGACCCAGTACTTC
v_gene: TRBV7-2; d_gene: TRBD2; abundance: many; j_gene: TRBJ2-2; CDR3aa: CASSLFALAGNTGELFF; CDR3nt: TGTGCCAGCAGCTTATTCGCCCTAGCGGGCAACACCGGGGAGCTGTTTTTT
v_gene: TRBV7-2; d_gene: TRBD2; abundance: NA; j_gene: TRBJ2-1; CDR3aa: CASSPFSGGGFNEQFF; CDR3nt: TGTGCCAGCAGCCCCTTTTCGGGGGGGGGTTTCAATGAGCAGTTCTTC
v_gene: TRBV3-1; d_gene: TRBD2; abundance: many; j_gene: TRBJ2-2; CDR3aa: CASKPLGLAGTGELFF; CDR3nt: TGTGCCAGTAAGCCTCTGGGACTAGCGGGAACCGGGGAGCTGTTTTTT
v_gene: TRBV9; d_gene: TRBD2; abundance: many; j_gene: TRBJ2-5; CDR3aa: CASSVAPTSGVQETQYF; CDR3nt: TGTGCCAGCAGCGTAGCTCCGACTAGCGGAGTCCAAGAGACCCAGTACTTC
v_gene: TRBV3-1; d_gene: NA; abundance: NA; j_gene: TRBJ2-5; CDR3aa: CASSQDRVGGQETQYF; CDR3nt: TGTGCCAGCAGCCAAGATCGCGTGGGAGGACAAGAGACCCAGTACTTC
v_gene: TRBV29-1; d_gene: TRBD2; abundance: few; j_gene: TRBJ2-7; CDR3aa: CSVCSLAGGGYEQYF; CDR3nt: TGCAGCGTTTGCTCCCTAGCGGGAGGTGGATACGAGCAGTACTTC
v_gene: TRBV5-1; d_gene: NA; abundance: few; j_gene: TRBJ2-1; CDR3aa: CASSTGAGSSYNEQFF; CDR3nt: TGCGCCAGCAGCACGGGTGCCGGGAGCTCCTACAATGAGCAGTTCTTC
v_gene: TRBV14; d_gene: TRBD1; abundance: few; j_gene: TRBJ2-1; CDR3aa: CASSQAGTGWEQFF; CDR3nt: TGTGCCAGCAGCCAAGCGGGGACAGGGTGGGAGCAGTTCTTC
v_gene: TRBV6-2/TRBV6-3; d_gene: NA; abundance: NA; j_gene: TRBJ2-3; CDR3aa: CASSYLQWDTQYF; CDR3nt: TGTGCCAGCAGTTACCTCCAGTGGGATACGCAGTATTTT
v_gene: TRBV5-1; d_gene: NA; abundance: NA; j_gene: TRBJ2-2; CDR3aa: CASSTAPVTGELFF; CDR3nt: TGCGCCAGCAGCACCGCCCCCGTAACCGGGGAGCTGTTTTTT
v_gene: TRBV6-5; d_gene: NA; abundance: NA; j_gene: TRBJ2-2; CDR3aa: CASSYLGGELFF; CDR3nt: TGTGCCAGCAGTTACTTGGGCGGGGAGCTGTTTTTT
v_gene: TRBV29-1; d_gene: NA; abundance: many; j_gene: TRBJ1-5; CDR3aa: CSAQGGNQPQHF; CDR3nt: TGCAGCGCGCAGGGTGGCAATCAGCCCCAGCATTTT
v_gene: TRBV6-1; d_gene: TRBD2; abundance: NA; j_gene: TRBJ2-5; CDR3aa: CASRDNSGRSETQYF; CDR3nt: TGTGCCAGCAGAGACAATAGCGGGAGGTCAGAGACCCAGTACTTC
v_gene: TRBV21-1; d_gene: NA; abundance: NA; j_gene: TRBJ2-4; CDR3aa: CASTLGYPLGKNIQYF; CDR3nt: TGTGCCAGCACCCTAGGGTACCCCTTAGGCAAAAACATTCAGTACTTC
v_gene: TRBV6-2/TRBV6-3; d_gene: NA; abundance: NA; j_gene: TRBJ2-7; CDR3aa: CAASRGYEQYF; CDR3nt: TGTGCCGCCTCCAGGGGCTACGAGCAGTACTTC
v_gene: TRBV6-1; d_gene: TRBD2; abundance: many; j_gene: TRBJ2-7; CDR3aa: CASSATSGSSSYEQYF; CDR3nt: TGTGCCAGCAGTGCGACTAGCGGTTCGAGCTCCTACGAGCAGTACTTC
v_gene: TRBV28; d_gene: TRBD1; abundance: NA; j_gene: TRBJ2-4; CDR3aa: CASSAQGVGPRF; CDR3nt: TGTGCCAGCAGTGCTCAGGGGGTGGGGCCGAGGTTC
v_gene: TRBV6-1; d_gene: TRBD2; abundance: few; j_gene: TRBJ2-1; CDR3aa: CASSTTSGYPHEQFF; CDR3nt: TGTGCCAGCAGCACGACTAGCGGGTATCCACATGAGCAGTTCTTC
v_gene: TRBV5-1; d_gene: NA; abundance: many; j_gene: TRBJ2-3; CDR3aa: CASSLGLEDTQYF; CDR3nt: TGCGCCAGCAGCTTGGGGCTAGAGGATACGCAGTATTTT
v_gene: TRBV19; d_gene: TRBD2; abundance: once; j_gene: TRBJ2-3; CDR3aa: CASSQLPTSGSTDTQYF; CDR3nt: TGTGCCAGTAGTCAACTCCCCACTAGCGGGAGCACAGATACGCAGTATTTT
v_gene: TRBV7-2; d_gene: TRBD1; abundance: many; j_gene: TRBJ2-7; CDR3aa: CASSLARGSYEQYF; CDR3nt: TGCGCCAGCAGCTTGGCCAGGGGGTCCTACGAGCAGTACTTC
v_gene: TRBV10-3; d_gene: TRBD2; abundance: few; j_gene: TRBJ2-7; CDR3aa: CAIATGGPGEQYF; CDR3nt: TGTGCCATCGCGACGGGAGGGCCGGGGGAGCAGTACTTC
v_gene: TRBV2; d_gene: NA; abundance: many; j_gene: TRBJ2-1; CDR3aa: CASSGGRGSYNEQFF; CDR3nt: TGTGCCAGCAGTGGTGGGAGAGGGTCCTACAATGAGCAGTTCTTC
v_gene: TRBV18; d_gene: TRBD2; abundance: NA; j_gene: TRBJ2-5; CDR3aa: CASSPGLAGVTETQYF; CDR3nt: TGTGCCAGCTCACCAGGTCTAGCGGGAGTAACAGAGACCCAGTACTTC
v_gene: TRBV7-2; d_gene: NA; abundance: many; j_gene: TRBJ2-1; CDR3aa: CASRLVYQFF; CDR3nt: TGTGCCAGCAGATTAGTCTACCAGTTCTTC
v_gene: TRBV7-2; d_gene: NA; abundance: many; j_gene: TRBJ2-3; CDR3aa: CASSYREDTQYF; CDR3nt: TGTGCCAGCAGCTACCGGGAAGATACGCAGTATTTT
v_gene: TRBV12-3/TRBV12-4; d_gene: NA; abundance: NA; j_gene: TRBJ2-6; CDR3aa: CASSFGGPGANVLTF; CDR3nt: TGTGCCAGCAGTTTCGGGGGGCCAGGGGCCAACGTCCTGACTTTC
v_gene: TRBV6-5; d_gene: TRBD2; abundance: many; j_gene: TRBJ2-7; CDR3aa: CASSLGLAGASGREQYF; CDR3nt: TGTGCCAGCAGTTTGGGACTAGCGGGAGCTTCGGGGAGGGAGCAGTACTTC
v_gene: TRBV5-1; d_gene: NA; abundance: NA; j_gene: TRBJ2-5; CDR3aa: CASSLKARQETQYF; CDR3nt: TGCGCCAGCAGCTTGAAGGCGAGGCAAGAGACCCAGTACTTC
v_gene: TRBV12-3/TRBV12-4; d_gene: TRBD2; abundance: many; j_gene: TRBJ2-3; CDR3aa: CASSLGLAGLGADTQYF; CDR3nt: TGTGCCAGCAGCTTAGGACTAGCAGGTTTGGGCGCAGATACGCAGTATTTT
v_gene: TRBV20-1; d_gene: TRBD2; abundance: NA; j_gene: TRBJ2-1; CDR3aa: CSATRLAGGNEQFF; CDR3nt: TGCAGTGCTACGAGACTAGCGGGTGGGAATGAGCAGTTCTTC
v_gene: TRBV29-1; d_gene: TRBD1; abundance: few; j_gene: TRBJ1-2; CDR3aa: CSAITHGQGSRGYTF; CDR3nt: TGCAGCGCGATAACCCATGGACAGGGCTCGCGTGGCTACACCTTC
v_gene: TRBV5-1; d_gene: NA; abundance: NA; j_gene: TRBJ2-1; CDR3aa: CASSWGRGDEQFF; CDR3nt: TGCGCCAGCAGCTGGGGCCGCGGGGATGAGCAGTTCTTC
v_gene: TRBV28; d_gene: TRBD2; abundance: many; j_gene: TRBJ2-1; CDR3aa: CASTEEGTTIVQFF; CDR3nt: TGTGCCAGCACAGAGGAAGGGACTACCATCGTGCAGTTCTTC
v_gene: TRBV27; d_gene: NA; abundance: few; j_gene: TRBJ2-1; CDR3aa: CASSPLPGKSYNEQFF; CDR3nt: TGTGCCAGCAGCCCTCTTCCGGGAAAATCCTACAATGAGCAGTTCTTC